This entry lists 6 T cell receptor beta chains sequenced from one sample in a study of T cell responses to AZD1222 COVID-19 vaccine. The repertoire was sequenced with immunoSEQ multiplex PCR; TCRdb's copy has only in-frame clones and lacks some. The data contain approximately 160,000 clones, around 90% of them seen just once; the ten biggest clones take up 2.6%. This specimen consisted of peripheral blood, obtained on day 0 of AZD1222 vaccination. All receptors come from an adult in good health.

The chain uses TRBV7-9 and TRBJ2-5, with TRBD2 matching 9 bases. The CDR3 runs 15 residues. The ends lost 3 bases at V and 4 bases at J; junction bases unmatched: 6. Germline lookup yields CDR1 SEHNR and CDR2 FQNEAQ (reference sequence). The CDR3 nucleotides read TGTGCCAGCAGCTTGAATAGCGGGAGACGAGAGACCCAGTACTTC. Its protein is CASSLNSGRRETQYF.

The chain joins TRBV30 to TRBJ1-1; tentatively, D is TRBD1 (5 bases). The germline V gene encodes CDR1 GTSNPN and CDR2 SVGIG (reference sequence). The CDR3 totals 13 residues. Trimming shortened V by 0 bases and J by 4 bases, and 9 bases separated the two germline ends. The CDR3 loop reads CAWSVSGGTEAFF. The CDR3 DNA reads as TGTGCCTGGAGTGTCTCTGGGGGCACTGAAGCTTTCTTT.

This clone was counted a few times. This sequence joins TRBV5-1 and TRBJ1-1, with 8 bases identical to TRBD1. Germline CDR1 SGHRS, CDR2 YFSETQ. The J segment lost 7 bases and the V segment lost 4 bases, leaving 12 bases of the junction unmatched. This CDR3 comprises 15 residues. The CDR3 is CASSRSTGAEGEAFF. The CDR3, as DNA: TGCGCCAGCAGCAGGTCGACAGGGGCCGAGGGTGAAGCTTTCTTT.

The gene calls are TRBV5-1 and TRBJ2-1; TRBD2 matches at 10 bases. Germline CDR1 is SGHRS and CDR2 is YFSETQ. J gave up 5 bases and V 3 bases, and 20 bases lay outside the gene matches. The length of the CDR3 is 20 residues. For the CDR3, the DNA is TGCGCCAGCAGCTGGGGGCCCGGGACTAGCGCCTATGCGCAGCACAATGAGCAGTTCTTC. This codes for CASSWGPGTSAYAQHNEQFF. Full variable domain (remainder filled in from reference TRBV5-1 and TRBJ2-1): KAGVTQTPRYLIKTRGQQVTLSCSPISGHRSVSWYQQTPGQGLQFLFEYFSETQRNKGNFPGRFSGRQFSNSRSEMNVSTLELGDSALYLCASSWGPGTSAYAQHNEQFFGPGTRLTVL.

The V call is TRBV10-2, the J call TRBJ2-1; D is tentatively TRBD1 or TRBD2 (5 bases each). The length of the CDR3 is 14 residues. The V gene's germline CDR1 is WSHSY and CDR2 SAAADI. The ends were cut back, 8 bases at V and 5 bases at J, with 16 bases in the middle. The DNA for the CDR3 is TGCGCCAGCCGGGGCGCAGGAATAGACAATGAGCAGTTCTTC. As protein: CASRGAGIDNEQFF.

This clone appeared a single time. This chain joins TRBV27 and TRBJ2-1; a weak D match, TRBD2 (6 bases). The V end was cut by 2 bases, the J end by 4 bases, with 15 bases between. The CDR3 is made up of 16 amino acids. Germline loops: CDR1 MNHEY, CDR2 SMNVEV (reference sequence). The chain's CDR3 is CASSLGSSDTYNEQFF. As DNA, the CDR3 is TGTGCCAGCAGTTTAGGATCTAGCGACACTTACAATGAGCAGTTCTTC.